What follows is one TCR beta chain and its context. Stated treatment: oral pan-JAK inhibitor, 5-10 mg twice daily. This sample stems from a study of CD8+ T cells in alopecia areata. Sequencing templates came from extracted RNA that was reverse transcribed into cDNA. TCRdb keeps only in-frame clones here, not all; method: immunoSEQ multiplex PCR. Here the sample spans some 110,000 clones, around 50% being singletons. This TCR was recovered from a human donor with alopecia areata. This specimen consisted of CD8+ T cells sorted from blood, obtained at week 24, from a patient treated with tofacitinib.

The CDR3 loop is CASSPGVAKNIQYF. Written as DNA, the CDR3 is TGTGCCAGCAGCCCGGGGGTGGCCAAAAACATTCAGTACTTC. This sequence joins TRBV13 and TRBJ2-4; tentative D call: TRBD2 (6 bases). Germline V CDR1 and CDR2: PRHDT, FYEKMQ (reference sequence). The CDR3 length is 14 residues. Trimming took off 5 bases at V and 1 base at J, with 9 bases between the two ends.